This T cell receptor (beta chain) appears in the sequencing data of a study of T-cell reconstitution after alpha-beta-depleted transplantation in children. Unique molecular identifiers were incorporated when the TCRbeta library was constructed. One entry per CDR3 protein, called by TCRdb with MiXCR from the PCR reads. The profile shows around 200,000 distinct CDR3 sequences, under 9.5% of them singletons. Germline V CDR1 and CDR2: DFQATT, SNEGSKA (reference sequence). The CDR3 is made up of 17 amino acids. The trim removed 6 bases at V and 1 base at J, leaving 14 bases unmatched. The material was PBMCs from the stem cell graft donor, obtained from the stem cell graft. The rearrangement links TRBV20-1 to TRBJ2-5; 10 bases fit TRBD2. This TCR came from a human donor who donated a stem cell graft to a child with acute lymphoblastic leukemia. The CDR3 bases are TGCAGTGCCCGATCCATTGGGACTAGCGTATCCCAAGAGACCCAGTACTTC. This gives the protein CSARSIGTSVSQETQYF.